The clone carrying this T cell receptor (beta chain) appeared a few times. The antigen is undetermined. At one of its ends the junction is not consistent with the germline gene, which may arise from a read error. This record belongs to a study of blood T cells in healthy people across ages. Together with a sample-barcoded 5' primer, a J-beta primer mix was included in a second PCR lasting roughly 6 to 12 cycles. One entry per CDR3 protein results from TCRdb running MiXCR on the 5' RACE reads. The repertoire consists of a few hundred thousand distinct CDR3 sequences, with 27% occurring once and the leading ten covering less than 20%. Caucasian individuals from Russia who were healthy and aged roughly 6 to 95 acted as donors. Overall study results and limits: TCR beta diversity, measured per million T cells, fell in a roughly linear way with age.

The clonotype comes from a woman aged 70-85 years in good health. The sequenced sample was blood.

CDR3 sequence reads: CASSPSGGPYHEQFF. For the CDR3, the DNA is TGCGCCAGCAGCCCTAGCGGGGGGCCCTACCATGAGCAGTTCTTC. The V gene is TRBV5-1, the J gene TRBJ2-1; 11 bases are shared with TRBD2. The CDR3 loop spans 15 amino acids. Germline lookup yields CDR1 SGHRS and CDR2 YFSETQ.